This TCR beta chain was recorded in a study of CD8 T cells in Susac syndrome. An amount of RNA that ranged from about 0.45 to 1 ug was reverse transcribed with random hexamers. Coverage of TCR beta CDR3 amplification by immunoSEQ multiplex PCR extended to 54 Vbeta and 13 Jbeta. TCRdb reprocessed the immunoSEQ multiplex PCR reads with MiXCR, giving one entry per CDR3 protein. The table records some 170,000 distinct CDR3 sequences, roughly 94% of them present only once. The ends lost 2 bases at V and 2 bases at J; junction bases unmatched: 1. This CDR3 region has 14 residues. CDR1 is MNHEY, CDR2 SVGEGT, per germline.

This chain connects TRBV6-2 or TRBV6-3 to TRBJ1-1; 8 positions match TRBD1. The source material was CD4+ T cells from PBMCs. This receptor was identified in a human donor with Susac syndrome. As DNA, the CDR3 is TGTGCCAGCAGTTACGACAGGGGAAACACTGAAGCTTTCTTT. This translates into CASSYDRGNTEAFF.